The T cell receptor (beta chain) described here comes from a study of Ad26.COV2.S vaccination and SARS-CoV-2 variants. Looking at the study overall: By the intramuscular route, Ad26.COV2.S was given once, or twice 56 days apart.

Treatment in this sample: some 20 received Ad26.COV2.S at low or high dose, single or two shots; several received placebo; per-sample allocation not given. Sampling occurred on day 63 after the first vaccine or placebo injection. Vaccination employed an Ad26 vector expressing the Wuhan-strain SARS-CoV-2 spike. Sequencing was performed with immunoSEQ multiplex PCR; in TCRdb, only in-frame clones are kept and a portion is missing. This table has some 350,000 clones, under 90% appearing once. V was shortened by 4 bases and J by 3 bases, with 14 bases between the two germline ends. CDR3 length: 14 amino acids. Germline CDR1 and CDR2: SGHNT and YYREEE (reference sequence).

The genes are TRBV5-4 and TRBJ2-7, with D hard to call. The sequence was obtained from a person aged 18 to 65 who received the Ad26.COV2.S COVID-19 vaccine or a placebo. Sequences were derived from peripheral blood, sampled in a trial of Ad26.COV2.S vaccine versus placebo. CDR3 region: CASSPAVSHYEQYF. The DNA of the CDR3 is TGTGCCAGCAGCCCGGCGGTGTCCCACTACGAGCAGTACTTC.